The TCR beta chain under discussion was sequenced for a study of regulatory T cells in long-lasting Graves disease. General study findings and limits: Shared public clonotypes totalled approximately 3,000 in persistent patients, compared with about 970 in new patients. There was favoring of TRBV28, TRBJ1-2 and TRBJ2-5 in persistent disease.

HTBI primers from iRepertoire and Arm-PCR of CDR3 regions yielded the TCR beta libraries. TCRdb ran MiXCR on the multiplex PCR reads and lists one entry per CDR3 protein. The sample holds about half a million distinct CDR3 sequences, more than 10% seen once. This sample's time point: newly diagnosed GD, antithyroid drugs for less than 3 months. The TCR library was made from RNA extracted from PBMCs. As to this clonotype: Its antigen is not known.

V lost 7 bases to trimming and J lost 2 bases, with 14 bases between them. Per germline, CDR1 LNHDA and CDR2 SQIVND (reference sequence). The CDR3 has 15 residues. Separately, the same data were catalogued under a study of T cells in Graves' hyperthyroidism and ophthalmopathy. That source notes: Recently diagnosed hyperthyroidism of less than 2 months' duration affected patients aged 18 to 65. Using the HTBI primer set, a first-round RT-PCR was run on the TCR CDR3.

The chain carries TRBV19 and TRBJ2-2, with unresolved D. This material consisted of peripheral blood mononuclear cells (PBMCs), taken at new diagnosis, from a patient treated with antithyroid drugs. The clonotype comes from a woman in her twenties or thirties with Graves disease. The CDR3 DNA sequence: TGTGCCAGTATTCGAACCCTGGGCAACACCGGGGAGCTGTTTTTT. Its protein is CASIRTLGNTGELFF.